Following are 4 T cell receptor beta chains from one sample sequenced in a study of shared clonotypes between healthy human individuals. This table comes from immunoSEQ multiplex PCR, and its TCRdb copy is limited to in-frame clones, with some not included. The table shows millions of clones, with 85% to 95% occurring only once. Input material: naive CD4+ T cells sorted from blood. This sample's subset: CD45RA+ positively selected. The receptor source for this set is a man younger than 30 in good health.

The chain has TRBV5-1 and TRBJ2-5; D possibly corresponds to TRBD2 (6 bases). The germline V gene has CDR1 SGHRS and CDR2 YFSETQ. V lost 4 bases and J 5 bases, leaving 15 bases between the germline ends. The CDR3 is 14 residues long. In nucleotides, the CDR3 is TGCGCCAGCAGCCTGGCGGGGTTTCCGGAGACCCAGTACTTC. Amino acid sequence: CASSLAGFPETQYF.

This clone was observed once. The chain carries TRBV7-2 and TRBJ2-6; unclear D gene. Germline-derived CDR1 and CDR2 are SGHTA and FQGNSA. Between the trimmed V and J ends, which lost 0 bases and 2 bases, there was a span of 11 bases. The CDR3 loop spans 17 amino acids. Written as DNA, the CDR3 is TGTGCCAGCAGCTTAGCGTTATTACTGGCTGGGGCCAACGTCCTGACTTTC. This translates into CASSLALLLAGANVLTF.

The chain links TRBV7-2 to TRBJ2-3; 8 bases map to TRBD2. In germline, CDR1 is SGHTA, CDR2 FQGNSA. There are 16 residues in the CDR3. V shed 2 bases, J shed 1 base, and the junction held 5 bases outside the gene matches. CDR3 amino acids: CASSLLPGGGTDTQYF. In nucleotides, the CDR3 is TGTGCCAGCAGCTTACTACCGGGAGGGGGCACAGATACGCAGTATTTT.

V is TRBV10-3 and J is TRBJ1-1, with 9 nucleotides matching TRBD1. V was clipped by 10 bases and J by 6 bases; unmatched bases: 15. Per germline, CDR1 ENHRY and CDR2 SYGVKD. The CDR3 consists of 15 residues. For the CDR3, the DNA is TGTGCCACCCACCAAAAACTTGACAGGGGGGCTGAAGCTTTCTTT. Amino acids: CATHQKLDRGAEAFF.